This TCR beta chain was observed in a study of shared clonotypes between healthy human individuals. For the study at large: The plates for each donor numbered three CD4 naive, three CD4 memory, two CD8 naive and one CD8 memory.

The CDR3 loop spans 17 amino acids. Looked up from germline, CDR1 is SGHTA and CDR2 is FQGNSA. V was pared by 0 bases and J by 2 bases, with 7 bases of the junction left unmatched. The investigators split CD4+ cells into a CD45RA+ naive subset and a CD45RA-negative memory subset. Per the study methods: Junction-only immunoSEQ sequences carried no quality scores, so filtering differed. The method was immunoSEQ multiplex PCR; TCRdb's version includes in-frame clones alone and lacks a portion of them. That table is the source of V, J and clone size, and D and trimming were worked out from the DNA. The table includes more than 900,000 clones, 70% to 80% detected once.

The chain couples TRBV7-2 to TRBJ2-1, with 7 bases identical to TRBD2. The specimen was memory CD4+ T cells from PBMCs. Subset of the sample: CD45RA-negative fraction. This clonotype was sampled from a man between 18 and 29 years old in good health. Some clones in this sample may be carry-over from other donors' samples. CDR3 nucleotide sequence: TGTGCCAGCAGCTTAGCGTTAGCAAGCGGGACCTACAATGAGCAGTTCTTC. Protein: CASSLALASGTYNEQFF.